These T cell receptor beta chains were read from a single sample in a study of post-analysis software for immune sequencing data. One entry per CDR3 protein results from TCRdb running MiXCR on the PCR reads. The sample comprises about 400,000 distinct CDR3 sequences, around 37% of which are singletons, and 10% to 15% rests with the top ten. The sample was blood. All receptors derive from a girl between 5 and 17 years old with multiple sclerosis. Both conserved end residues are trimmed from each CDR3. Each record gives: J gene, CDR3 length, V gene, CDR3 protein.

J gene: TRBJ1-2; CDR3 length: 13; V gene: TRBV6-5; CDR3 protein: ASSYSHRGNYGYT
J gene: TRBJ2-1; CDR3 length: 13; V gene: TRBV7-2; CDR3 protein: ASSLGGGAFNEQF
J gene: TRBJ2-7; CDR3 length: 14; V gene: TRBV3-1; CDR3 protein: ASSRATSGGIYEQY
J gene: TRBJ2-3; CDR3 length: 11; V gene: TRBV6-2/TRBV6-3; CDR3 protein: ASSDSGAHTQY
J gene: TRBJ1-1; CDR3 length: 10; V gene: TRBV7-2; CDR3 protein: ASSLPQVSAF
J gene: TRBJ2-7; CDR3 length: 13; V gene: TRBV4-1; CDR3 protein: ASSQDSGLNYEQY
J gene: TRBJ1-1; CDR3 length: 12; V gene: TRBV6-6; CDR3 protein: ASDHPQGNTEAF
J gene: TRBJ2-7; CDR3 length: 11; V gene: TRBV6-1; CDR3 protein: ASSRGLLYEQY
J gene: TRBJ2-1; CDR3 length: 11; V gene: TRBV4-1; CDR3 protein: ASSPRDRDEQF
J gene: TRBJ2-5; CDR3 length: 14; V gene: TRBV29-1; CDR3 protein: SVVLRTSGGQETQY
J gene: TRBJ1-1; CDR3 length: 12; V gene: TRBV18; CDR3 protein: ASSPTGSPTEAF
J gene: NA; CDR3 length: 13; V gene: TRBV29-1; CDR3 protein: SVEEDREGIGEQY
J gene: TRBJ2-5; CDR3 length: 11; V gene: TRBV7-2; CDR3 protein: ASSFTGAETQY
J gene: TRBJ2-3; CDR3 length: 14; V gene: TRBV6-6; CDR3 protein: ASSISWGMGTDTQY